This T cell receptor (beta chain) was identified in a study of PD-1 blockade in classical Hodgkin lymphoma. Study-level results: Patients excluded were those beginning nivolumab under 1 year after ASCT. Lower baseline TCR diversity marked trial partial responders and progressors. When set against healthy donors, newly diagnosed patients were reported to show lower baseline TCR diversity.

A word on this clone: As yet, its antigen is unknown.

Per germline, CDR1 SGHAT and CDR2 FQNNGV. This CDR3 spans 13 amino acids. The V and J ends lost 3 bases and 5 bases respectively, with 11 bases between them. Specified time point: cycle 4 day 1 (C4D1), after 5 to 7 weeks of nivolumab. All patients experienced relapse after autologous stem cell transplantation, and brentuximab vedotin exposure was variable. TCRdb's table, derived via immunoSEQ multiplex PCR, lists solely in-frame clones and lacks some. The sample carries 17,000 or so clones, less than 75% recorded once. This receptor was taken from a human donor with classical Hodgkin lymphoma. Sequenced here: peripheral blood mononuclear cells (PBMCs), sampled before the fourth cycle of nivolumab. This chain uses TRBV11-2 with TRBJ2-7, with no clear D. CDR3 in amino acids: CASSFTENDEQYF. CDR3 sequence (DNA): TGTGCCAGCAGCTTTACAGAGAACGACGAGCAGTACTTC.